Listed below are T cell receptor beta chains from one sample, sequenced in a study of T-cell memory formation after mild COVID-19. TCRdb redid the calling of the 5' RACE reads with MiXCR, one entry per CDR3 protein. The data show nearly 200,000 distinct CDR3 sequences, around 20% seen once. The source material was PBMCs or a T cell subset sorted from them (not recorded which). The receptor source for this set is an adult woman who had mild COVID-19 (a few samples of this study predate the infection). Cell type and time point are not known. Both conserved end residues are part of each CDR3. D genes are given only for firm matches. Some rows have no size entry. The others give once, few or many, or a class for an expanded clone.

clone size: -
J gene: TRBJ1-6
CDR3 length: 13
V gene: TRBV20-1
D gene: -
CDR3 protein: CSATKGRQGPLHF
CDR3 DNA: TGCAGTGCTACCAAGGGACGTCAGGGACCCCTCCACTTT

clone size: -
J gene: TRBJ2-2
CDR3 length: 15
V gene: TRBV2
D gene: TRBD1
CDR3 protein: CASRGQGVNTGELFF
CDR3 DNA: TGTGCCAGCAGGGGACAGGGGGTCAACACCGGGGAGCTGTTTTTT

clone size: -
J gene: TRBJ1-1
CDR3 length: 16
V gene: TRBV2
D gene: -
CDR3 protein: CASSLTAGSMNTEAFF
CDR3 DNA: TGTGCCAGCAGCTTAACGGCCGGTTCCATGAACACTGAAGCTTTCTTT

clone size: few
J gene: TRBJ2-6
CDR3 length: 15
V gene: TRBV7-3
D gene: -
CDR3 protein: CASSSQDSGANVLTF
CDR3 DNA: TGTGCCAGCAGCTCACAAGATTCTGGGGCCAACGTCCTGACTTTC

clone size: -
J gene: TRBJ2-2
CDR3 length: 14
V gene: TRBV7-2
D gene: -
CDR3 protein: CASTTYSGAGELFF
CDR3 DNA: TGTGCCAGCACCACCTACTCCGGGGCCGGGGAGCTGTTTTTT

clone size: -
J gene: TRBJ1-6
CDR3 length: 18
V gene: TRBV7-2
D gene: -
CDR3 protein: CASSLRESGPSYNSPLHF
CDR3 DNA: TGTGCCAGCAGCTTAAGAGAATCAGGCCCCTCCTATAATTCACCCCTCCACTTT

clone size: few
J gene: TRBJ2-1
CDR3 length: 17
V gene: TRBV4-3
D gene: TRBD2
CDR3 protein: CASSHISGRAAYNEQFF
CDR3 DNA: TGCGCCAGCAGCCATATCAGCGGGAGGGCCGCCTACAATGAGCAGTTCTTC

clone size: -
J gene: TRBJ2-5
CDR3 length: 14
V gene: TRBV5-1
D gene: -
CDR3 protein: CASSLNVGQETQYF
CDR3 DNA: TGCGCCAGCAGCTTGAACGTCGGACAAGAGACCCAGTACTTC

clone size: -
J gene: TRBJ2-3
CDR3 length: 18
V gene: TRBV11-2
D gene: TRBD1
CDR3 protein: CASSLRLILGQGSDTQYF
CDR3 DNA: TGTGCCAGCAGCCTAAGGCTGATACTAGGACAGGGATCAGATACGCAGTATTTT

clone size: -
J gene: TRBJ1-5
CDR3 length: 16
V gene: TRBV19
D gene: TRBD1
CDR3 protein: CASLGAGQGDIQPQHF
CDR3 DNA: TGTGCCAGCTTAGGAGCGGGACAGGGAGATATACAGCCCCAGCATTTT

clone size: -
J gene: TRBJ1-2
CDR3 length: 13
V gene: TRBV11-2
D gene: -
CDR3 protein: CASSFEGTNGYTF
CDR3 DNA: TGTGCCAGCAGCTTTGAGGGCACGAATGGCTACACCTTC